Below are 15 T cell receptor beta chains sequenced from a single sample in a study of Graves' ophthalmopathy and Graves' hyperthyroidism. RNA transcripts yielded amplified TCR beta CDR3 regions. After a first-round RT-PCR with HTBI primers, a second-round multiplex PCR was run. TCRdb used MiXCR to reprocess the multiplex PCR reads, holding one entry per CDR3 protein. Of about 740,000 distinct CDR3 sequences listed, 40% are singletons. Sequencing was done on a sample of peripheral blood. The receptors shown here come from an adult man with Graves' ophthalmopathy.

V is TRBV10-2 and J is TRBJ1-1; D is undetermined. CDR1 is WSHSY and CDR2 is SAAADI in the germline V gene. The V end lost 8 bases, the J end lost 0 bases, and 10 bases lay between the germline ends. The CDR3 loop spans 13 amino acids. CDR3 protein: CASLVGMNTEAFF. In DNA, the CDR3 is TGCGCCAGCTTAGTTGGCATGAACACTGAAGCTTTCTTT.

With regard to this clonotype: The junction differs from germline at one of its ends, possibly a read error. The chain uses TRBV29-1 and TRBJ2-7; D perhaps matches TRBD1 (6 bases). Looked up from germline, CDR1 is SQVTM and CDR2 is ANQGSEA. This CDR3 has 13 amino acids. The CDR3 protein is CSATPTGVYERYF. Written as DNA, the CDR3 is TGCAGCGCTACCCCGACAGGAGTGTACGAGCGGTACTTC.

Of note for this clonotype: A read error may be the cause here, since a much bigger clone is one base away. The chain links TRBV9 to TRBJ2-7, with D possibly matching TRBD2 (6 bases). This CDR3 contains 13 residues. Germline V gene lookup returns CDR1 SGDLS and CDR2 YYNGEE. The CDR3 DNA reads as TGTGCCAGCGCGGGACCGGGCTCCTACGTGCAGTACTTC. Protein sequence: CASAGPGSYVQYF.

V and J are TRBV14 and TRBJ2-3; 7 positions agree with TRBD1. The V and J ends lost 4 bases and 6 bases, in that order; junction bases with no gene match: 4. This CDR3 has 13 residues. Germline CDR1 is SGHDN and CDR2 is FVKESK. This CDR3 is CASSLDREDTQYF. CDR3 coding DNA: TGTGCCAGCAGCCTAGACAGGGAGGATACGCAGTATTTT.

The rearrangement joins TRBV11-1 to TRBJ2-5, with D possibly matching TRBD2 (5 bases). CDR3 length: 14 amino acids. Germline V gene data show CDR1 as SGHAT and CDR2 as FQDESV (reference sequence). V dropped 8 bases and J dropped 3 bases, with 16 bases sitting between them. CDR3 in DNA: TGTGCCAGCTCACCCCGGTTCGGGGAAGAGACCCAGTACTTC. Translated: CASSPRFGEETQYF. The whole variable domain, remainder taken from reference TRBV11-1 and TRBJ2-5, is EAEVAQSPRYKITEKSQAVAFWCDPISGHATLYWYRQILGQGPELLVQFQDESVVDDSQLPKDRFSAERLKGVDSTLKIQPAELGDSAMYLCASSPRFGEETQYFGPGTRLLVL.

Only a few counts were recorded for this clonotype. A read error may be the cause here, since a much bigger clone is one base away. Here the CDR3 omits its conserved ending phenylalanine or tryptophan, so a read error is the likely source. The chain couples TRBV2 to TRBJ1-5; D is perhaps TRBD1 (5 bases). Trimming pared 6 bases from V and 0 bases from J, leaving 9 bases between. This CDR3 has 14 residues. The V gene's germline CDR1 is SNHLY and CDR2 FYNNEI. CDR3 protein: CASRGQFSNQPQHL. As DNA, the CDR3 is TGTGCCAGCAGAGGACAATTTAGCAATCAGCCCCAGCATCTT.

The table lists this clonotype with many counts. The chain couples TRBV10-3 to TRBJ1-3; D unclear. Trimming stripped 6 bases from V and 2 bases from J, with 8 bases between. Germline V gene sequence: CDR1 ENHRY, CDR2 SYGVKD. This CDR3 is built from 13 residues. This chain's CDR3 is CAIRSVAGNTIYF. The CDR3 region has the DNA TGTGCCATCAGGTCTGTTGCTGGAAACACCATATATTTT.

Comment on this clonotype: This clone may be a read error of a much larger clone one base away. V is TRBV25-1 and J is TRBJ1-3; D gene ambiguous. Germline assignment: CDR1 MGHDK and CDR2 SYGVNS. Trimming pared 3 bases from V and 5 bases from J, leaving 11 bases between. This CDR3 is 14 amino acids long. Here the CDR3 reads CASSEDGRRNTIYF. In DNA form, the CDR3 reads TGTGCCAGCAGTGAGGACGGTCGGAGAAACACCATATATTTT.

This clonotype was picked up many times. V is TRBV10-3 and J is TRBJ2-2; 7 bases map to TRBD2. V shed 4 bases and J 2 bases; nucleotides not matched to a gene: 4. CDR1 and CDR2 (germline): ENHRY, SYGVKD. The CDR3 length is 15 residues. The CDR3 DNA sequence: TGTGCCATCAGTGCGGGGAGGGCCAACACCGGGGAGCTGTTTTTT. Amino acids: CAISAGRANTGELFF.

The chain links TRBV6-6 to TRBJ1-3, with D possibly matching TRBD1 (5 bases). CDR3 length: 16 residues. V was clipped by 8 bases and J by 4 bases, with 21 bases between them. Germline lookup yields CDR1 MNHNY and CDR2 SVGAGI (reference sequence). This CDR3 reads CASLGVLGSRGNTIYF. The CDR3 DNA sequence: TGTGCCAGCCTGGGGGTACTGGGCTCAAGAGGAAACACCATATATTTT.

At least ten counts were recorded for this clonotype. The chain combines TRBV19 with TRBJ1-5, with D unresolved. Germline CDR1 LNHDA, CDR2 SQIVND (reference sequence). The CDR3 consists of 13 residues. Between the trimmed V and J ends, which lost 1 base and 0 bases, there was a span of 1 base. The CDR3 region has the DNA TGTGCCAGTAGTATAGCTAGCAATCAGCCCCAGCATTTT. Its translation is CASSIASNQPQHF.

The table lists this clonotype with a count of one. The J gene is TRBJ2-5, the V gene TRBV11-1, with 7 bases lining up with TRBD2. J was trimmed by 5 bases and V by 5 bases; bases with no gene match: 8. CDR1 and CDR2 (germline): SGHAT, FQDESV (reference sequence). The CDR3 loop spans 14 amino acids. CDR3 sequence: CASSVGGTMETQYF. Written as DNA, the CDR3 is TGTGCCAGCAGCGTCGGTGGGACTATGGAGACCCAGTACTTC.

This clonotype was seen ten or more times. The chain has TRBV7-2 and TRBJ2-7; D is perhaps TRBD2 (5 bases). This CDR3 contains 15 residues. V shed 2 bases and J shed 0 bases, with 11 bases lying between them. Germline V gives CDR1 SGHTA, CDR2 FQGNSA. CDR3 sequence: CASSLNLAASYEQYF. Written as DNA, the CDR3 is TGTGCCAGCAGCTTAAACCTAGCCGCCTCCTACGAGCAGTACTTC.

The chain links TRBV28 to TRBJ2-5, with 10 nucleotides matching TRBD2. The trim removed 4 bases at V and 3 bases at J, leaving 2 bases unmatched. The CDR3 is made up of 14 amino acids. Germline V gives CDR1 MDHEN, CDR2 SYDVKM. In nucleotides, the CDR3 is TGTGCCAGCAGTTACGGACTAGCGGAAGAGACCCAGTACTTC. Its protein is CASSYGLAEETQYF.

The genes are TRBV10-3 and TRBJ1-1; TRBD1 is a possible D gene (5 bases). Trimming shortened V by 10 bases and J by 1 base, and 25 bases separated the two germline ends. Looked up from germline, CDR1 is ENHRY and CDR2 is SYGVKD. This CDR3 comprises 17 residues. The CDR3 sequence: CASSRGQGGLRNTEAFF. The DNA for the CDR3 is TGTGCCAGCTCCCGCGGGCAGGGCGGGTTGAGGAACACTGAAGCTTTCTTT.